The 20 T cell receptor beta chains below were found in one sample sequenced in a study of cytomegalovirus exposure and HLA in healthy donors (dated by TCRdb to 2016 to 2017). The library was prepared using the immunoSEQ multiplex PCR assay. For the multiplex PCR, a mixture combining 60 forward primers for TCR Vbeta segments and 13 reverse primers for TCR Jbeta segments was used. TCRdb limited this immuneACCESS table to in-frame rearrangements with V and J called. A share of clones is missing; checked studies link under half to unresolved V genes, and the rest is unexplained. For this sample the table gives some 180,000 clones, of which 76% were detected only once. The top ten hold 2% to 3% of the sample. Sequenced material: PBMCs. These receptors all stem from a woman in her 30s in good health and CMV-seropositive.

V is TRBV19 and J is TRBJ2-5, with 7 bases fitting TRBD2. The CDR3 runs to 13 residues. V lost 11 bases, J lost 5 bases, and 11 bases stayed unmatched. Germline V gene lookup returns CDR1 LNHDA and CDR2 SQIVND (reference sequence). For the CDR3, the DNA is TGTGCCTCCGAGCGGGGCCCGGGGGAGACCCAGTACTTC. It encodes CASERGPGETQYF.

This clone was recorded once. The chain recombines TRBV10-1 with TRBJ2-7; TRBD1 matches at 9 bases. The CDR3 runs 16 residues. The V and J ends lost 7 bases and 0 bases, in that order; junction bases with no gene match: 10. Germline assignment: CDR1 WNHNN and CDR2 SYGVQD (reference sequence). In DNA form, the CDR3 reads TGCGCCAGCAAAGGACAGGGGTCGATGGGCTCCTACGAGCAGTACTTC. It translates to CASKGQGSMGSYEQYF.

The chain couples TRBV9 to TRBJ1-5; D might be TRBD1 (6 bases). The V gene lost 4 bases and the J gene lost 2 bases, with 13 bases spanning the gap. Germline V gives CDR1 SGDLS, CDR2 YYNGEE. The CDR3 is 15 amino acids. The CDR3, as DNA: TGTGCCAGCAGCATATTACAGGGAGGCAATCAGCCCCAGCATTTT. Protein: CASSILQGGNQPQHF.

CDR3 DNA sequence: TGTGCCAGCAGTTATGGCGGGGCGAACACCGGGGAGCTGTTTTTT. Amino acid sequence: CASSYGGANTGELFF. The chain is built from TRBV28 and TRBJ2-2; a possible D gene is TRBD2 (6 bases). V gave up 4 bases and J gave up 0 bases, with 9 bases separating them. This CDR3 region has 15 residues. In germline, CDR1 is MDHEN, CDR2 SYDVKM.

The V and J genes are TRBV9 and TRBJ2-7; 7 bases fit TRBD2. Unmatched junction bases numbered 6, after V lost 0 bases and J lost 9 bases. The CDR3 sequence is 13 residues long. The germline V gene encodes CDR1 SGDLS and CDR2 YYNGEE. CDR3 nucleotide sequence: TGTGCCAGCAGCGTAGGGGAGGGGAGCGGGCAGTACTTC. The encoded protein is CASSVGEGSGQYF. Full variable domain (missing parts from reference TRBV9 and TRBJ2-7): DSGVTQTPKHLITATGQRVTLRCSPRSGDLSVYWYQQSLDQGLQFLIQYYNGEERAKGNILERFSAQQFPDLHSELNLSSLELGDSALYFCASSVGEGSGQYFGPGTRLTVT.

J is TRBJ2-3 and V is TRBV7-9, with 10 positions matching TRBD2. Germline V gene sequence: CDR1 SEHNR, CDR2 FQNEAQ (reference sequence). Unmatched junction bases numbered 7, after V lost 8 bases and J lost 2 bases. This CDR3 contains 15 residues. CDR3 amino acids: CASDLSGGSTDTQYF. The CDR3 DNA follows: TGTGCCAGCGACCTTAGCGGGGGGTCCACAGATACGCAGTATTTT.

The sample holds a few counts of this clone. The chain uses TRBV4-3 and TRBJ2-7; TRBD2 matches 9 bases. V was clipped by 4 bases and J by 5 bases; unmatched bases: 3. CDR1 is LGHNA, CDR2 YSLEER, per germline. The CDR3 sequence is 13 residues long. The CDR3 DNA reads TGCGCCAGCAGCCCCCGCGGGGGGGACGAGCAGTACTTC. Encoded protein: CASSPRGGDEQYF.

Turning to this clone: The same CDR3 also results from other DNA sequences found in this sample. The rearrangement links TRBV5-1 to TRBJ2-5, with 7 bases fitting TRBD2. The germline V gene has CDR1 SGHRS and CDR2 YFSETQ. Trimming took 0 bases from V and 1 from J; bases not matched to a gene: 0. CDR3 length equals 14 residues. This CDR3 is CASSLAGGQETQYF. Written as DNA, the CDR3 is TGCGCCAGCAGCTTGGCGGGGGGCCAAGAGACCCAGTACTTC.

A single count supports this clone. V gene TRBV28 combines with J gene TRBJ1-2; D uncertain. Germline assignment: CDR1 MDHEN and CDR2 SYDVKM. The ends were cut back, 3 bases at V and 4 bases at J, with 9 bases in the middle. The CDR3 has 13 amino acids. The CDR3 sequence: CASSLEEGYGYTF. CDR3 DNA sequence: TGTGCCAGCAGTTTGGAAGAGGGCTATGGCTACACCTTC.

V is TRBV11-2 and J is TRBJ2-1; the D is unclear. The V end lost 1 base, the J end lost 3 bases, and 7 bases lay between the germline ends. CDR3 length: 14 amino acids. CDR1 and CDR2 (germline): SGHAT, FQNNGV. The CDR3 sequence: CASSLAPRYNEQFF. The CDR3 DNA sequence: TGTGCCAGCAGCTTAGCCCCGCGCTACAATGAGCAGTTCTTC.

The sample holds a few counts of this clone. J is TRBJ1-3 and V is TRBV7-9; TRBD1 is a possible D gene (6 bases). Per germline, CDR1 SEHNR and CDR2 FQNEAQ (reference sequence). CDR3 length equals 17 residues. Trimming took 6 bases from V and 0 from J, leaving 18 bases between them. The CDR3 spells CASRNTRDTVSGNTIYF. CDR3 in DNA: TGTGCCAGCAGAAACACCCGGGACACCGTCTCTGGAAACACCATATATTTT. Full variable domain (outside the CDR3, taken from reference TRBV7-9 and TRBJ1-3): DTGVSQNPRHKITKRGQNVTFRCDPISEHNRLYWYRQTLGQGPEFLTYFQNEAQLEKSRLLSDRFSAERPKGSFSTLEIQRTEQGDSAMYLCASRNTRDTVSGNTIYFGEGSWLTVV.

The V gene is TRBV9, the J gene TRBJ2-3, with TRBD1 matching 8 bases. Germline V gene lookup returns CDR1 SGDLS and CDR2 YYNGEE. Unmatched junction bases numbered 6, after V lost 0 bases and J lost 3 bases. The CDR3 runs to 16 residues. The CDR3 DNA follows: TGTGCCAGCAGCGTAGCAGCGACAGGGGAAACAGATACGCAGTATTTT. It is translated as CASSVAATGETDTQYF.

The V gene is TRBV6-1, the J gene TRBJ1-4, with D hard to call. This CDR3 spans 13 amino acids. V lost 8 bases to trimming and J lost 7 bases, with 14 bases between them. Germline values: CDR1 MNHNS, CDR2 SASEGT. The chain's CDR3 is CASAGREREKLFF. The CDR3 region has the DNA TGTGCCAGCGCGGGCCGTGAGCGTGAAAAACTGTTTTTT.

A note on this clone: Compared with germline, one end of the junction differs, possibly owing to a read error. The chain links TRBV9 to TRBJ2-7, with TRBD1 matching 9 bases. Germline V lookup: CDR1 SGDLS, CDR2 YYNGEE. The CDR3 is 17 residues long. CDR3 sequence reads: CASSVAVGTGFSDEQYF. The CDR3 DNA sequence: TGTGCCAGCAGCGTAGCTGTCGGGACAGGGTTCTCCGACGAGCAGTACTTC.

The chain couples TRBV11-3 to TRBJ1-4, with D unresolved. Per the germline V gene, CDR1 is SGHNT and CDR2 is YENEEA. The CDR3 spans 16 residues. Trimming took off 5 bases at V and 7 bases at J, with 20 bases between the two ends. The CDR3 region has the DNA TGTGCCAGCAGCCAACTATCAAAGTTATCGGGTGAAAAACTGTTTTTT. It yields the protein CASSQLSKLSGEKLFF.

The chain carries TRBV5-6 and TRBJ2-5; TRBD2 matches 10 bases. Germline assignment: CDR1 SGHDT and CDR2 YYEEEE. V lost 5 bases, J lost 5 bases, and 15 bases stayed unmatched. The CDR3 is 17 residues long. The DNA of the CDR3 is TGTGCCAGCAGGTCCTTGGGGTTAGCGGGGGGTCGGGAGACCCAGTACTTC. It specifies CASRSLGLAGGRETQYF. Based on the CDR3 plus reference TRBV5-6 and TRBJ2-5, the full variable domain is DAGVTQSPTHLIKTRGQQVTLRCSPKSGHDTVSWYQQALGQGPQFIFQYYEEEERQRGNFPDRFSGHQFPNYSSELNVNALLLGDSALYLCASRSLGLAGGRETQYFGPGTRLLVL.

The CDR3 region is CASSLSSGGTEAFF. CDR3 bases: TGTGCCAGTAGTCTCTCATCGGGGGGAACTGAAGCTTTCTTT. The chain employs TRBV19 and TRBJ1-1; tentative D call: TRBD1 (5 bases). The V and J ends lost 5 bases and 5 bases respectively, with 15 bases between them. The CDR3 is made up of 14 amino acids. CDR1 and CDR2 (germline): LNHDA, SQIVND (reference sequence).

The rearrangement links TRBV5-1 to TRBJ2-3, with 10 bases aligning to TRBD2. In germline, CDR1 is SGHRS, CDR2 YFSETQ. V lost 4 bases to trimming and J lost 3 bases; unmatched junction nucleotides: 17. This CDR3 spans 19 amino acids. The CDR3 DNA reads TGCGCCAGCAGCAGCCTCGAAGCGGGGGGGGGTTTCCGGACAGATACGCAGTATTTT. It translates to CASSSLEAGGGFRTDTQYF.

The chain uses TRBV13 and TRBJ1-5; 9 bases line up with TRBD1. The trim removed 5 bases at V and 0 bases at J, leaving 8 bases unmatched. There are 17 residues in the CDR3. CDR1 is PRHDT and CDR2 is FYEKMQ in the germline V gene (reference sequence). The CDR3 region is CASSVRQGVTSNQPQHF. CDR3 DNA sequence: TGTGCCAGCAGCGTCCGACAGGGGGTAACTAGCAATCAGCCCCAGCATTTT.

The chain is built from TRBV25-1 and TRBJ2-5; D call uncertain. Germline V gene lookup returns CDR1 MGHDK and CDR2 SYGVNS. V was shortened by 2 bases and J by 0 bases, with 13 bases between the two germline ends. The CDR3 runs 16 residues. The CDR3 nucleotides are TGTGCCAGCAGTGAAATTCAGGCCAGGTACCAAGAGACCCAGTACTTC. The encoded protein is CASSEIQARYQETQYF.